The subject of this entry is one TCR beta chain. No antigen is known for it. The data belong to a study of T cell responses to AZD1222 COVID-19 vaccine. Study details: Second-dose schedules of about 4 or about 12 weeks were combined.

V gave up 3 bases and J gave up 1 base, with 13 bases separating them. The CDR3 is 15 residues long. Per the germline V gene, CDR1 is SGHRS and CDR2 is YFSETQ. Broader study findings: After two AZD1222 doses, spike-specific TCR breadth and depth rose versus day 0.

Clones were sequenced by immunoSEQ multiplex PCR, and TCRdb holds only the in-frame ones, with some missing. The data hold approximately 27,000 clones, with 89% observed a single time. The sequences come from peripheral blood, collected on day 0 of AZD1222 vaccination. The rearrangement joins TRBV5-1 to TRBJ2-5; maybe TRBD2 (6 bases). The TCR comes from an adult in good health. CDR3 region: CASSSVDGGQETQYF. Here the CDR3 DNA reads TGCGCCAGCAGCTCCGTTGACGGGGGCCAAGAGACCCAGTACTTC.